This record looks at one T cell receptor (beta chain) sequence and its context. No antigen is known for it. The data were obtained in a study of a mutant IDH1 vaccine in newly diagnosed glioma. Study-wide background: Vaccines were first given 4-6 weeks after radiotherapy alone, or with temozolomide cycles.

This CDR3 is 14 amino acids long. The germline CDR1 and CDR2 sequences are SEHNR and FQNEAQ (reference sequence). Trimming took 5 bases from V and 4 from J; bases not matched to a gene: 7. Using immunoSEQ multiplex PCR, the repertoire was profiled, and TCRdb retains in-frame clones only, with some absent. This sample yields approximately 58,000 clones, of which roughly 80% are seen a single time; around 4% belongs to the top ten. Time point given: week 47, end of study. One vaccine dose held 300 ug of mutant IDH1 20-mer peptide and came with topical imiquimod. Eight vaccinations reached patients in weeks 1, 3, 5, 7, 11, 15, 19 and 23.

The clonotype comes from a man younger than 45 with glioma. Sequencing used PBMCs, obtained from a glioma patient whose treatment included an IDH1 peptide vaccine. This chain uses TRBV7-9 with TRBJ1-2, with 7 bases fitting TRBD1. In DNA form, the CDR3 reads TGTGCCAGCAGCCACCCTGGGACAGTCTATGGCTACACCTTC. Protein: CASSHPGTVYGYTF. The full variable domain, its missing parts supplied by reference TRBV7-9 and TRBJ1-2, is DTGVSQNPRHKITKRGQNVTFRCDPISEHNRLYWYRQTLGQGPEFLTYFQNEAQLEKSRLLSDRFSAERPKGSFSTLEIQRTEQGDSAMYLCASSHPGTVYGYTFGSGTRLTVV.